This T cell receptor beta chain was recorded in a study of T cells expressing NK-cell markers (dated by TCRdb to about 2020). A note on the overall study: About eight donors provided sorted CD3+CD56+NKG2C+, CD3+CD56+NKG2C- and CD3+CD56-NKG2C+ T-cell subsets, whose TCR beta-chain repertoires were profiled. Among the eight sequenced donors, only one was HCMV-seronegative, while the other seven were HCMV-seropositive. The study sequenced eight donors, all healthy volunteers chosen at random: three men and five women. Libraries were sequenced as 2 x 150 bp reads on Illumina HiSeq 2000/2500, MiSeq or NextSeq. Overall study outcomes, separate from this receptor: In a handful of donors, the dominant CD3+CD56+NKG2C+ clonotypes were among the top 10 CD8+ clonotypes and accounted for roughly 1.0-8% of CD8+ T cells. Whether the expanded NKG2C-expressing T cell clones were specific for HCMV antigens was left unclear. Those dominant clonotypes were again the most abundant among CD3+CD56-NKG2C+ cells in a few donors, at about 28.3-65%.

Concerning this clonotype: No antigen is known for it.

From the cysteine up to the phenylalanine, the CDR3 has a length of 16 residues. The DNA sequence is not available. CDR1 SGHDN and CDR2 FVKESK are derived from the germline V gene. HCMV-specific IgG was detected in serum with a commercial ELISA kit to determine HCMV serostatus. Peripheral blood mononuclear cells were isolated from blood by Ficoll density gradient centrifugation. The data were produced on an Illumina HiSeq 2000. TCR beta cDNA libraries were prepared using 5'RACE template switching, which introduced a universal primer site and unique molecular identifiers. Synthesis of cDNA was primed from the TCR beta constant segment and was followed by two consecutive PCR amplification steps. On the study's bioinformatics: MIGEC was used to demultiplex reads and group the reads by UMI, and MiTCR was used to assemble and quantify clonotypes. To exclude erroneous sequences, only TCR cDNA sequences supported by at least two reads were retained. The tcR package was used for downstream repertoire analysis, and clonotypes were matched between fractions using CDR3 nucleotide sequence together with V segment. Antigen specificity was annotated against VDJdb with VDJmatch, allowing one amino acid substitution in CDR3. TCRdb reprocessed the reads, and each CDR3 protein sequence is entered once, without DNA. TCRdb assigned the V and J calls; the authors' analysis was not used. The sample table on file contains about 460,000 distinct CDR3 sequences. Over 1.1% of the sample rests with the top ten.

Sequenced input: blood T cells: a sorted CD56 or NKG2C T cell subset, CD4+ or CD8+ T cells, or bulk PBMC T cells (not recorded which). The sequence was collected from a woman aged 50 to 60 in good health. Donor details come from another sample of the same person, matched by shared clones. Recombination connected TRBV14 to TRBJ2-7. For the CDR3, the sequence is CASSQVLGTGPYEQYF. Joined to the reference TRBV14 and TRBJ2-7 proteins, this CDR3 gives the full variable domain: EAGVTQFPSHSVIEKGQTVTLRCDPISGHDNLYWYRRVMGKEIKFLLHFVKESKQDESGMPNNRFLAERTGGTYSTLKVQPAELEDSGVYFCASSQVLGTGPYEQYFGPGTRLTVT.